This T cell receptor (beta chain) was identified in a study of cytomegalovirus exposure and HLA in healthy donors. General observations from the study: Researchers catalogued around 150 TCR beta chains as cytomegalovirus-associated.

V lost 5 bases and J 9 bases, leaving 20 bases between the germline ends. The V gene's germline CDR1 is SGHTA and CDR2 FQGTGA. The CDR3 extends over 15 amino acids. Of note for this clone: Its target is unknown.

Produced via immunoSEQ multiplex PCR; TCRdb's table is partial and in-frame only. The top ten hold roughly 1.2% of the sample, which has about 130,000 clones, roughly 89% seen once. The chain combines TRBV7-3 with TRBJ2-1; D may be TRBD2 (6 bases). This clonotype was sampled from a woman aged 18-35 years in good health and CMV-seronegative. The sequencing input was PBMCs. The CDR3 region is CASSRDSTISSEQFF. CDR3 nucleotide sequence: TGTGCCAGCAGCCGGGACTCGACCATCAGCAGTGAGCAGTTCTTC.